The 20 T cell receptor beta chains below all came from one sample that was sequenced in a study of T cell responses to AZD1222 COVID-19 vaccine (TCRdb year 2021). Reading the label with the study, this specimen's time point is: baseline before first vaccination. The library came from the immunoSEQ multiplex PCR assay. The source is immuneACCESS, and TCRdb retained only in-frame sequences with V and J called. Part of the clones is not carried over; for the studies checked, unresolved V genes explain less than half of this, and the remainder is unexplained. The sample contains about 160,000 clones, roughly nine tenths of them found a single time. 6.5% to 7% of the sample lies in the top ten. The specimen was peripheral blood, collected on day 0 of AZD1222 vaccination. The receptors originated from an adult in good health.

The chain uses TRBV5-4 and TRBJ2-2; D might be TRBD2 (5 bases). The germline gives CDR1 SGHNT, CDR2 YYREEE (reference sequence). CDR3 length equals 14 residues. Trimming left V 4 bases short and J 3 bases short, with 10 bases between. The CDR3 spells CASSKTGDTGELFF. CDR3 nucleotide sequence: TGTGCCAGCAGCAAAACCGGGGACACCGGGGAGCTGTTTTTT. Combining the CDR3 with reference TRBV5-4 and TRBJ2-2 gives the whole variable domain ETGVTQSPTHLIKTRGQQVTLRCSSQSGHNTVSWYQQALGQGPQFIFQYYREEENGRGNFPPRFSGLQFPNYSSELNVNALELDDSALYLCASSKTGDTGELFFGEGSRLTVL.

The genes are TRBV7-2 and TRBJ1-3; 8 bases match TRBD1. Trimming at V came to 1 base and at J to 0 bases, leaving 11 bases not matched to a gene. The CDR3 totals 19 residues. Germline assignment: CDR1 SGHTA and CDR2 FQGNSA. This CDR3 reads CASSLGLAGGMNSGNTIYF. DNA of the CDR3: TGTGCCAGCAGCTTAGGTCTGGCAGGGGGCATGAACTCTGGAAACACCATATATTTT.

This chain uses TRBV28 with TRBJ2-1; 9 nucleotides line up with TRBD2. Germline V gene lookup returns CDR1 MDHEN and CDR2 SYDVKM. This CDR3 has 15 amino acids. With 6 bases clipped from V and 6 bases from J, the junction kept 9 bases outside the gene matches. Written as DNA, the CDR3 is TGTGCCAGCAGCCTGCGGGTAGCGGGGGTCAATGAGCAGTTCTTC. It codes for CASSLRVAGVNEQFF. Drawing the rest from reference TRBV28 and TRBJ2-1, the complete variable domain is DVKVTQSSRYLVKRTGEKVFLECVQDMDHENMFWYRQDPGLGLRLIYFSYDVKMKEKGDIPEGYSVSREKKERFSLILESASTNQTSMYLCASSLRVAGVNEQFFGPGTRLTVL.

The chain links TRBV7-3 to TRBJ2-7, with 8 bases fitting TRBD2. Germline lookup yields CDR1 SGHTA and CDR2 FQGTGA. This CDR3 region has 11 residues. J gave up 6 bases and V 6 bases, and 1 base lay outside the gene matches. The CDR3: CASRAGVEQYF. The CDR3, as DNA: TGTGCCAGCAGAGCGGGGGTCGAGCAGTACTTC. Combining the CDR3 with reference TRBV7-3 and TRBJ2-7 gives the whole variable domain GAGVSQTPSNKVTEKGKYVELRCDPISGHTALYWYRQSLGQGPEFLIYFQGTGAADDSGLPNDRFFAVRPEGSVSTLKIQRTERGDSAVYLCASRAGVEQYFGPGTRLTVT.

The chain's CDR3 is CASSLTPLAGGQETQYF. DNA for the CDR3: TGTGCCAGCAGCTTAACGCCCCTAGCGGGGGGTCAAGAGACCCAGTACTTC. The chain couples TRBV7-3 to TRBJ2-5; TRBD2 matches at 11 bases. CDR1 is SGHTA and CDR2 is FQGTGA in the germline V gene. This CDR3 is 17 amino acids long. The J segment lost 2 bases and the V segment lost 0 bases, leaving 5 bases of the junction unmatched.

The chain couples TRBV7-9 to TRBJ2-1; either TRBD1 or TRBD2 may fit D (5 bases each). The CDR3 spans 14 residues. Germline lookup yields CDR1 SEHNR and CDR2 FQNEAQ (reference sequence). Trimming took off 11 bases at V and 0 bases at J, with 14 bases between the two ends. The CDR3 DNA sequence: TGTGCCGGGGCCCGGGAAGCCTCCTACAATGAGCAGTTCTTC. This codes for CAGAREASYNEQFF.

The rearrangement links TRBV10-3 to TRBJ1-3; D may be TRBD1 (5 bases). The germline CDR1 and CDR2 sequences are ENHRY and SYGVKD. V lost 6 bases and J lost 7, with 13 bases in between. The CDR3 has 13 residues. The CDR3 spells CAISQGKGNTIYF. CDR3 DNA sequence: TGTGCCATCAGCCAGGGAAAAGGGAACACCATATATTTT.

The chain recombines TRBV4-3 with TRBJ1-5; D is undetermined. V lost 0 bases and J lost 4, with 4 bases in between. Germline-derived CDR1 and CDR2 are LGHNA and YSLEER. The length of the CDR3 is 13 residues. The CDR3 loop reads CASSQDSNQPQHF. DNA of the CDR3: TGCGCCAGCAGCCAAGATTCAAATCAGCCCCAGCATTTT.

The chain uses TRBV6-5 and TRBJ2-7, with D tentatively TRBD1 or TRBD2 (6 bases each). Deletions cut 8 bases from V and 1 base from J, with 12 bases between. There are 13 residues in the CDR3. CDR1 MNHEY and CDR2 SVGAGI come from the germline V gene. The CDR3 DNA reads TGTGCCAGCCGAAGGGGGAGGTCCTACGAGCAGTACTTC. This codes for CASRRGRSYEQYF.

DNA of the CDR3: TGTGCCAGCAGCCCCCAAGGGCTCCTCAGGACCGGGGAGCTGTTTTTT. Protein: CASSPQGLLRTGELFF. The V gene is TRBV7-9, the J gene TRBJ2-2, with D unclear. Germline CDR1 and CDR2: SEHNR and FQNEAQ (reference sequence). V dropped 5 bases and J dropped 5 bases, with 18 bases sitting between them. CDR3 size: 16 residues.

This sequence joins TRBV27 and TRBJ1-6; possible D gene TRBD1, 6 bases. Germline values: CDR1 MNHEY, CDR2 SMNVEV (reference sequence). Trimming removed 3 bases from V and 9 bases from J, with 12 bases in between. The CDR3 has 14 amino acids. CDR3 sequence reads: CASSLVGAGSPLHF. The CDR3 DNA reads TGTGCCAGCAGTTTGGTGGGGGCAGGTTCACCCCTCCACTTT.

CDR3 nucleotides: TGTGCCAGCAGCTTAAACCCCTCGACAGGGATAGATACGCAGTATTTT. Translation gives CASSLNPSTGIDTQYF. The chain is built from TRBV7-3 and TRBJ2-3, with 7 bases aligning to TRBD1. With 1 base clipped from V and 5 bases from J, the junction kept 9 bases outside the gene matches. CDR1 and CDR2 (germline): SGHTA, FQGTGA. The CDR3 totals 16 residues.

J is TRBJ2-7 and V is TRBV7-9, with D possibly TRBD1 on 6 matching bases. In germline, CDR1 is SEHNR, CDR2 FQNEAQ (reference sequence). The CDR3 runs to 14 residues. The ends were cut back, 3 bases at V and 4 bases at J, with 13 bases in the middle. CDR3 coding DNA: TGTGCCAGCAGCTTCCCCCTGACAGGTTACGAGCAGTACGTC. Its translation: CASSFPLTGYEQYV.

The rearrangement uses TRBV9 and TRBJ2-1; TRBD2 might be the D (6 bases). Trimming took off 4 bases at V and 5 bases at J, with 16 bases between the two ends. In germline, CDR1 is SGDLS, CDR2 YYNGEE. The length of the CDR3 is 15 residues. The CDR3 is CASSPGLPTDNEQFF. CDR3 nucleotide sequence: TGTGCCAGCAGCCCGGGACTCCCCACGGACAATGAGCAGTTCTTC.

The chain is built from TRBV2 and TRBJ1-4; a possible D gene is TRBD1 (5 bases). This CDR3 comprises 15 residues. Between the trimmed V and J ends, which lost 6 bases and 0 bases, there was a span of 11 bases. Germline V CDR1 and CDR2: SNHLY, FYNNEI. CDR3 coding DNA: TGTGCCAGCAGGGGCAGGGCTGCAACTAATGAAAAACTGTTTTTT. Residues: CASRGRAATNEKLFF.

This chain connects TRBV4-2 to TRBJ2-2; D is undetermined. This CDR3 contains 13 residues. Germline V gene data show CDR1 as LGHNA and CDR2 as YNFKEQ. V was pared by 4 bases and J by 1 base, with 4 bases between. Here the CDR3 reads CASSRQNTGELFF. The CDR3 coding sequence is TGTGCCAGCAGCCGACAGAACACCGGGGAGCTGTTTTTT.

The rearrangement joins TRBV10-3 to TRBJ2-3; possible D gene TRBD2, 5 bases. Trimming cost V 3 bases and J 0 bases, with 10 bases left between them. The CDR3 loop spans 15 amino acids. CDR1 and CDR2 (germline): ENHRY, SYGVKD. Here the CDR3 DNA reads TGTGCCATCAGTGAATTCGGGATAAGCACAGATACGCAGTATTTT. It yields the protein CAISEFGISTDTQYF.

The rearrangement links TRBV4-1 to TRBJ1-1, with D possibly matching TRBD1 (6 bases). CDR1 and CDR2 (germline): MGHRA, YSYEKL. The CDR3 is 15 amino acids. The V gene lost 2 bases and the J gene lost 1 base, with 11 bases spanning the gap. The CDR3 region has the DNA TGCGCCAGCAGCCAACTGCCGGGACAGAACACTGAAGCTTTCTTT. Protein: CASSQLPGQNTEAFF.

This clone was observed a single time. The chain recombines TRBV6-5 with TRBJ2-5, with 8 nucleotides matching TRBD2. CDR1 and CDR2 from the germline V gene are MNHEY and SVGAGI. This CDR3 is 16 amino acids long. V gave up 2 bases and J gave up 4 bases; unmatched junction bases: 9. The CDR3 DNA is TGTGCCAGCAGTTACCCATCTGCGGGGGGACGAGAGACCCAGTACTTC. As protein: CASSYPSAGGRETQYF.

The chain links TRBV6-5 to TRBJ2-1; 8 bases are shared with TRBD1. CDR1 is MNHEY, CDR2 SVGAGI, per germline. V dropped 2 bases and J dropped 5; count of bases not matched to a gene: 5. The CDR3 extends over 15 amino acids. Here the CDR3 DNA reads TGTGCCAGCAGTTACCAGGGGACAGGAGACAATGAGCAGTTCTTC. It yields the protein CASSYQGTGDNEQFF.